What follows are 29 T cell receptor beta chains derived from one specimen sequenced in a study of blood T cell repertoires in COVID-19. Assay used: immunoSEQ multiplex PCR; TCRdb lists only in-frame clones, some missing. The repertoire has 100,000 or so clones, around 84% of them found once; the top ten carry over 15%. The sample was peripheral blood. The receptors stem from a woman over 75 with acute or convalescent COVID-19.

This clone was detected once. V is TRBV3-1 (or the pseudogene TRBV3-2) and J is TRBJ2-1; TRBD2 matches 7 bases. Trimming at V came to 4 bases and at J to 8 bases, leaving 8 bases not matched to a gene. Germline V CDR1 and CDR2: LGHDT, YNNKEL (reference sequence). CDR3 length: 14 residues. The CDR3 nucleotides are TGTGCCAGCAGCCGGTATACTGGGGGGGATGAGCAGTTCTTC. Encoded protein: CASSRYTGGDEQFF.

The CDR3 loop is CSVRTGANTEAFF. CDR3 in DNA: TGCAGCGTGAGGACAGGGGCGAACACTGAAGCTTTCTTT. This chain uses TRBV29-1 with TRBJ1-1; TRBD1 matches 9 bases. Trimming cost V 6 bases and J 1 base; bases outside gene matches: 3. The CDR3 spans 13 residues. CDR1 and CDR2 (germline): SQVTM, ANQGSEA.

This clone turned up a few times. The CDR3 nucleotides read TGTGCCAGCAGCCAGGGTCAGGGGGCGTATGAAAAACTGTTTTTT. It encodes CASSQGQGAYEKLFF. The V gene is TRBV14, the J gene TRBJ1-4; 8 bases align to TRBD1. V shed 3 bases and J 6 bases; nucleotides not matched to a gene: 6. The germline CDR1 and CDR2 sequences are SGHDN and FVKESK. This CDR3 region has 15 residues.

This rearrangement joins TRBV2 to TRBJ2-7; D perhaps matches TRBD1 (6 bases). V gave up 4 bases and J gave up 6 bases, with 10 bases separating them. CDR1 SNHLY and CDR2 FYNNEI come from the germline V gene. CDR3 size: 12 residues. For the CDR3, the DNA is TGTGCCAGCAGTGTAGGGGGAGCCGAGCAGTACGTC. This sequence encodes CASSVGGAEQYV.

The chain carries TRBV2 and TRBJ2-5, with D uncertain. V was cut by 6 bases and J by 5 bases, with 7 bases left in between. The CDR3 is 11 residues long. Germline V CDR1 and CDR2: SNHLY, FYNNEI. CDR3 DNA: TGTGCCAGCAGGGAGAGGGAGACCCAGTACTTC. This codes for CASRERETQYF.

The chain combines TRBV28 with TRBJ1-4; no clear D. The CDR3 spans 12 residues. Germline loops: CDR1 MDHEN, CDR2 SYDVKM. V dropped 7 bases and J dropped 5 bases, with 8 bases sitting between them. As DNA, the CDR3 is TGTGCCAGCACGGCGAGGAATGAAAAACTGTTTTTT. It is translated as CASTARNEKLFF.

The V call is TRBV2, the J call TRBJ1-6; the match to TRBD1 covers 7 bases. In germline, CDR1 is SNHLY, CDR2 FYNNEI. V lost 4 bases and J lost 5; bases outside the gene matches: 5. This CDR3 is built from 15 residues. The CDR3 coding sequence is TGTGCCAGCAGTGCGTCTGGACAGGATAATTCACCCCTCCACTTT. Its translation: CASSASGQDNSPLHF.

This rearrangement joins TRBV7-2 to TRBJ1-3; perhaps TRBD1 as D (5 bases). V was clipped by 1 base and J by 0 bases, with 10 bases between them. Germline V gene data show CDR1 as SGHTA and CDR2 as FQGNSA. CDR3 length equals 16 residues. CDR3 bases: TGTGCCAGCAGCTTAGTAGGGGTACTCTCTGGAAACACCATATATTTT. It specifies CASSLVGVLSGNTIYF.

The chain uses TRBV2 and TRBJ2-1; 9 bases map to TRBD2. The germline V gene encodes CDR1 SNHLY and CDR2 FYNNEI. Unmatched junction bases numbered 5, after V lost 7 bases and J lost 4 bases. There are 14 residues in the CDR3. The chain's CDR3 is CASKGGRAYNEQFF. The CDR3, as DNA: TGTGCCAGCAAAGGCGGGAGGGCTTACAATGAGCAGTTCTTC.

On this clone itself: Compared with germline, one end of the junction differs, possibly owing to a read error. The V call is TRBV5-4, the J call TRBJ1-4; 9 nucleotides match TRBD1. The CDR3 loop spans 14 amino acids. Per germline, CDR1 SGHNT and CDR2 YYREEE (reference sequence). The CDR3 region is CASSPDRGRQDFIF. DNA for the CDR3: TGTGCCAGCAGCCCGGACAGGGGCAGGCAGGATTTTATTTTT.

This rearrangement joins TRBV28 to TRBJ2-2; 7 positions agree with TRBD2. CDR3 length: 15 residues. Germline loops: CDR1 MDHEN, CDR2 SYDVKM. V was pared by 6 bases and J by 2 bases, with 6 bases of the junction left unmatched. CDR3 sequence (DNA): TGTGCCAGCAGACCCACTAGCGAAAACACCGGGGAGCTGTTTTTT. Translation: CASRPTSENTGELFF. The full variable domain, with the rest looked up from reference TRBV28 and TRBJ2-2, is DVKVTQSSRYLVKRTGEKVFLECVQDMDHENMFWYRQDPGLGLRLIYFSYDVKMKEKGDIPEGYSVSREKKERFSLILESASTNQTSMYLCASRPTSENTGELFFGEGSRLTVL.

The chain uses TRBV5-1 and TRBJ2-2, with 11 positions matching TRBD1. Germline values: CDR1 SGHRS, CDR2 YFSETQ. This CDR3 has 15 amino acids. Germline trimming cut 3 bases from V and 6 bases from J; bases unmatched to any gene: 4. CDR3 DNA: TGCGCCAGCAGCTCGGGACAGGGGGGATCCGGGGAGCTGTTTTTT. This translates into CASSSGQGGSGELFF.

The J gene is TRBJ1-1, the V gene TRBV18; D not resolved. The V gene lost 2 bases and the J gene lost 1 base, with 11 bases spanning the gap. This CDR3 contains 15 residues. In germline, CDR1 is KGHSH, CDR2 LQKENI. CDR3: CASSPGPAGNTEAFF. Written as DNA, the CDR3 is TGTGCCAGCTCACCAGGGCCCGCGGGGAACACTGAAGCTTTCTTT.

The chain carries TRBV5-4 and TRBJ1-1; tentative D call: TRBD1 (5 bases). The CDR3 covers 14 residues. Trimming took 4 bases from V and 0 from J, leaving 10 bases between them. The V gene's germline CDR1 is SGHNT and CDR2 YYREEE (reference sequence). The CDR3 region is CASSLGAVNTEAFF. CDR3 DNA sequence: TGTGCCAGCAGCCTTGGGGCCGTGAACACTGAAGCTTTCTTT.

J is TRBJ1-4 and V is TRBV5-1; D is possibly TRBD1 (6 bases). Trimming removed 0 bases at V and 7 bases at J, with 13 bases between. The CDR3 extends over 15 amino acids. The germline V gene encodes CDR1 SGHRS and CDR2 YFSETQ. The DNA for the CDR3 is TGCGCCAGCAGCTTGGCAGGGGCGCTGAGTGAAAAACTGTTTTTT. Translating it yields CASSLAGALSEKLFF.

V is TRBV19 and J is TRBJ1-2, with 9 bases matching TRBD1. V gave up 5 bases and J gave up 8 bases; unmatched junction bases: 6. The CDR3 sequence is 13 residues long. The V gene's germline CDR1 is LNHDA and CDR2 SQIVND (reference sequence). Here the CDR3 reads CASSPGTGSGYTF. The CDR3 DNA sequence: TGTGCCAGTAGTCCCGGGACAGGGAGCGGCTACACCTTC.

The J gene is TRBJ2-5, the V gene TRBV14; a possible D gene is TRBD2 (5 bases). Germline CDR1 reads SGHDN; CDR2 reads FVKESK. The CDR3 loop spans 15 amino acids. The V gene lost 2 bases and the J gene lost 5 bases, with 15 bases spanning the gap. CDR3 sequence: CASSQKAASLETQYF. DNA for the CDR3: TGTGCCAGCAGCCAAAAAGCGGCCTCCCTCGAGACCCAGTACTTC.

V gene TRBV5-1 combines with J gene TRBJ2-5; TRBD2 matches at 15 bases. V gave up 4 bases and J gave up 5 bases; unmatched junction bases: 9. Germline lookup yields CDR1 SGHRS and CDR2 YFSETQ. CDR3 length: 17 residues. The CDR3 protein is CASSAGLAGGREETQYF. DNA of the CDR3: TGCGCCAGCAGCGCTGGACTAGCGGGAGGGCGAGAGGAGACCCAGTACTTC.

The chain joins TRBV6-5 to TRBJ1-4; D may be TRBD1 (6 bases). V lost 9 bases and J 7 bases, leaving 15 bases between the germline ends. Germline-derived CDR1 and CDR2 are MNHEY and SVGAGI. The CDR3 runs 13 residues. CDR3 bases: TGTGCCAGTTCGGACAGCTCGGGTGAAAAACTGTTTTTT. Amino acids: CASSDSSGEKLFF.

The V and J genes are TRBV5-4 and TRBJ2-4, with 8 bases lining up with TRBD2. J was trimmed by 3 bases and V by 5 bases; bases with no gene match: 10. CDR3 length: 16 residues. The germline V gene encodes CDR1 SGHNT and CDR2 YYREEE (reference sequence). DNA of the CDR3: TGTGCCAGCAGTCGGCCGGGACTAGACGGCAAAAACATTCAGTACTTC. Translating it yields CASSRPGLDGKNIQYF.

The rearrangement uses TRBV5-1 and TRBJ2-1, with 11 bases fitting TRBD2. Trimming removed 0 bases from V and 4 bases from J; junction bases left unmatched: 6. CDR1 and CDR2 (germline): SGHRS, YFSETQ. The CDR3 extends over 17 amino acids. The CDR3 DNA reads TGCGCCAGCAGCTTGGCGGCTAGCGGGAGGACTTACAATGAGCAGTTCTTC. It yields the protein CASSLAASGRTYNEQFF.

The V call is TRBV6-1, the J call TRBJ1-4; TRBD1 might be the D (5 bases). This CDR3 contains 15 residues. Germline V gene lookup returns CDR1 MNHNS and CDR2 SASEGT. Trimming stripped 3 bases from V and 8 bases from J, with 16 bases between. The CDR3 spells CASSDPTVGGEKLFF. The CDR3 DNA reads as TGTGCCAGCAGTGACCCCACCGTGGGGGGGGAAAAACTGTTTTTT.

V usage is TRBV4-1 and J usage is TRBJ1-6, with a tentative D call TRBD1 (6 bases). CDR1 MGHRA and CDR2 YSYEKL come from the germline V gene. The V and J ends lost 0 bases and 10 bases respectively, with 13 bases between them. The CDR3 consists of 15 residues. DNA for the CDR3: TGCGCCAGCAGCCAAGATGGTGCAGGGGTATCACCCCTCCACTTT. This encodes CASSQDGAGVSPLHF.

The chain joins TRBV29-1 to TRBJ2-3; TRBD2 matches 9 bases. Germline V gene lookup returns CDR1 SQVTM and CDR2 ANQGSEA. V gave up 3 bases and J gave up 5 bases; unmatched junction bases: 9. The CDR3 length is 15 residues. The CDR3 nucleotides read TGCAGCGTTGAGGGGTCTAGCGGGAAAATAGATACGCAGTATTTT. It specifies CSVEGSSGKIDTQYF.

This sequence joins TRBV3-1 (or the pseudogene TRBV3-2) and TRBJ1-4; TRBD1 might be the D (5 bases). Germline V gene sequence: CDR1 LGHDT, CDR2 YNNKEL (reference sequence). This CDR3 is built from 15 residues. Between the trimmed V and J ends, which lost 0 bases and 10 bases, there was a span of 15 bases. The DNA of the CDR3 is TGTGCCAGCAGCCAAGACACGGTGGGGGGTCGAAAACTGTTTTTT. The encoded protein is CASSQDTVGGRKLFF.

There are a few counts of this clone. The gene calls are TRBV29-1 and TRBJ2-2, with D uncertain. This CDR3 has 13 residues. Germline V gene lookup returns CDR1 SQVTM and CDR2 ANQGSEA. The germline V and J ends were trimmed by 7 bases and 5 bases, with 14 bases remaining between them. CDR3 loop: CSGTFEMTGELFF. The CDR3 coding sequence is TGCAGCGGTACCTTTGAGATGACCGGGGAGCTGTTTTTT.

This clone was detected only once. The chain couples TRBV27 to TRBJ1-2; D gene uncertain. V gave up 3 bases and J gave up 8 bases, with 13 bases separating them. From germline, CDR1 is MNHEY and CDR2 SMNVEV (reference sequence). The CDR3 is 13 residues long. This CDR3 is CASSFLGSGGYTF. The CDR3 DNA reads TGTGCCAGCAGTTTCTTAGGATCGGGGGGCTACACCTTC.

The gene calls are TRBV6-2 or TRBV6-3 and TRBJ2-3; D might be TRBD2 (6 bases). Germline-derived CDR1 and CDR2 are MNHEY and SVGEGT. This CDR3 has 12 amino acids. Trimming removed 5 bases from V and 7 bases from J, with 10 bases in between. The DNA of the CDR3 is TGTGCCAGCAGTGGCCTAGCGAATACGCAGTATTTT. It specifies CASSGLANTQYF.

The chain uses TRBV7-9 and TRBJ2-4; the D gene is possibly TRBD2 (6 bases). The CDR3 covers 13 residues. The germline V gene encodes CDR1 SEHNR and CDR2 FQNEAQ (reference sequence). The germline V and J ends were trimmed by 1 base and 8 bases, with 9 bases remaining between them. CDR3 nucleotide sequence: TGTGCCAGCAGCTTAGGGCAGCGGGACATTCAGTACTTC. Translation: CASSLGQRDIQYF.